This T cell receptor (beta chain) appears in the sequencing data of a study of T-cell reconstitution after alpha-beta-depleted transplantation in children. Study-level results: Several hundred graft clones that had expanded were reportedly the source of alpha-beta T cells about two months after transplant. The origin of high day-60 TCRbeta diversity in some patients lay in surviving recipient T cells and thymic progenitors. Diversity and T-cell counts at one year after transplant derived mostly from new T cells.

V dropped 1 base and J dropped 1; count of bases not matched to a gene: 8. Germline lookup yields CDR1 SGHVS and CDR2 FNYEAQ. This CDR3 spans 18 amino acids. This clonotype was counted only a few times. No antigen is known for it. This sample's TCRbeta library carried unique molecular identifier barcodes. A single record per CDR3 protein comes from TCRdb applying MiXCR to the PCR reads. Among 45,000 to 60,000 distinct CDR3 sequences, 40% to 60% were seen once, and the ten largest hold 35% to 40%. The TCR comes from a boy under two years old with SCID, due to receive a stem cell transplant. The gene calls are TRBV7-6 and TRBJ2-3; 10 bases line up with TRBD2. The sample was peripheral blood, taken before TCRalphabeta/CD19-depleted stem cell transplant. For the CDR3, the DNA is TGTGCCAGCAGCTTAGGGGGACTAGCGATAGTGGGCACAGATACGCAGTATTTT. It specifies CASSLGGLAIVGTDTQYF.